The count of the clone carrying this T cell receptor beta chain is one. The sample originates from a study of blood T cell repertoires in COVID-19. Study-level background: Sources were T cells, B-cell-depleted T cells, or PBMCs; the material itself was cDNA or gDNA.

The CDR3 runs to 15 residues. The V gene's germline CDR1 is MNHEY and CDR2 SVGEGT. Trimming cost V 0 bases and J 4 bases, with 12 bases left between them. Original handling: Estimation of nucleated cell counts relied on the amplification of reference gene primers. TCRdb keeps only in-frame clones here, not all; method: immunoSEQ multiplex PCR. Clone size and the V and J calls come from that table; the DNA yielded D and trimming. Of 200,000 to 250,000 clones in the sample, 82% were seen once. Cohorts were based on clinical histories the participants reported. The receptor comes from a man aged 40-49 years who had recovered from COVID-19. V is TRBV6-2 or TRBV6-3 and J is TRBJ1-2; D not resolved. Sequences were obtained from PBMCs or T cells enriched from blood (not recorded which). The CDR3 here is CASSYSPGQPYGYTF. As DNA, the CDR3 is TGTGCCAGCAGTTACTCGCCCGGTCAACCCTATGGCTACACCTTC.